These T cell receptor beta chains were read from a single sample in a study of blood T cell repertoires in COVID-19. Only in-frame clones appear in the TCRdb table, and some are missing; sequencing was by immunoSEQ multiplex PCR. The sample contains fewer than 150,000 clones, more than 70% of which appear only once. The sample was peripheral blood. The receptors come from a man aged 50-59 years with active or convalescent COVID-19. Both conserved end residues are part of each CDR3. The D gene is left open where the match is weak. The listing skips clone size in some rows; elsewhere it reads once, few, many or a size class.

CDR3aa: CASSPGQNYGYTF; CDR3nt: TGTGCCAGCTCACCGGGACAGAACTACGGCTACACCTTC; j_gene: TRBJ1-2; d_gene: TRBD1; abundance: NA; v_gene: TRBV18
CDR3aa: CASSSSGRKNEQFF; CDR3nt: TGTGCCAGCAGCTCTAGCGGGAGGAAAAATGAGCAGTTCTTC; j_gene: TRBJ2-1; d_gene: TRBD2; abundance: NA; v_gene: TRBV27
CDR3aa: CASRSAYEQYF; CDR3nt: TGTGCCAGCAGGTCCGCCTACGAGCAGTACTTC; j_gene: TRBJ2-7; d_gene: NA; abundance: NA; v_gene: TRBV2
CDR3aa: CASSQQSQMQSGQPQHF; CDR3nt: TGTGCCAGCAGCCAACAGTCACAAATGCAGTCAGGTCAGCCCCAGCATTTT; j_gene: TRBJ1-5; d_gene: NA; abundance: NA; v_gene: TRBV4-2
CDR3aa: CAWSENRNQPQHF; CDR3nt: TGTGCCTGGAGTGAGAACAGAAATCAGCCCCAGCATTTT; j_gene: TRBJ1-5; d_gene: NA; abundance: NA; v_gene: TRBV30
CDR3aa: CASSWRGGGSGETQYF; CDR3nt: TGTGCCAGCAGCTGGCGCGGTGGGGGGTCGGGAGAGACCCAGTACTTC; j_gene: TRBJ2-5; d_gene: NA; abundance: NA; v_gene: TRBV5-4
CDR3aa: CSASRQGMEQYF; CDR3nt: TGCAGTGCTAGTAGGCAGGGGATGGAGCAGTACTTC; j_gene: TRBJ2-7; d_gene: NA; abundance: once; v_gene: TRBV20-1
CDR3aa: CASSFGRETEQFF; CDR3nt: TGTGCCAGCAGTTTCGGGCGGGAGACTGAGCAGTTCTTC; j_gene: TRBJ2-1; d_gene: TRBD2; abundance: NA; v_gene: TRBV12-3/TRBV12-4
CDR3aa: CATSGVLYNEQFF; CDR3nt: TGTGCCACCTCGGGAGTTCTCTACAATGAGCAGTTCTTC; j_gene: TRBJ2-1; d_gene: NA; abundance: NA; v_gene: TRBV21-1
CDR3aa: CASRGQGAGETQYF; CDR3nt: TGTGCCAGCAGGGGACAGGGGGCAGGGGAGACCCAGTACTTC; j_gene: TRBJ2-5; d_gene: TRBD1; abundance: NA; v_gene: TRBV6-6
CDR3aa: CASSPVASSGMSTGELFF; CDR3nt: TGTGCCAGCTCACCAGTCGCCTCTAGCGGGATGAGCACCGGGGAGCTGTTTTTT; j_gene: TRBJ2-2; d_gene: TRBD2; abundance: NA; v_gene: TRBV18
CDR3aa: CASSPGSGTAEKLFF; CDR3nt: TGTGCCAGCAGCCCAGGTTCGGGGACAGCAGAAAAACTGTTTTTT; j_gene: TRBJ1-4; d_gene: TRBD1; abundance: NA; v_gene: TRBV9
CDR3aa: CATSDFRDSGNEQFF; CDR3nt: TGTGCCACCAGTGATTTCAGGGACAGCGGCAATGAGCAGTTCTTC; j_gene: TRBJ2-1; d_gene: TRBD1; abundance: once; v_gene: TRBV24-1
CDR3aa: CASSPGGEQYF; CDR3nt: TGTGCCAGCAGTCCAGGAGGCGAGCAGTACTTC; j_gene: TRBJ2-7; d_gene: NA; abundance: NA; v_gene: TRBV25-1
CDR3aa: CSVGDWTPIYEQYF; CDR3nt: TGCAGCGTTGGTGATTGGACTCCCATCTACGAGCAGTACTTC; j_gene: TRBJ2-7; d_gene: NA; abundance: few; v_gene: TRBV29-1
CDR3aa: CATGGLAGAYEQYF; CDR3nt: TGTGCCACCGGGGGACTAGCGGGTGCCTACGAGCAGTACTTC; j_gene: TRBJ2-7; d_gene: TRBD2; abundance: NA; v_gene: TRBV19
CDR3aa: CASSPGGEGPTGELFF; CDR3nt: TGTGCCAGCAGCCCCGGGGGGGAGGGCCCCACCGGGGAGCTGTTTTTT; j_gene: TRBJ2-2; d_gene: TRBD2; abundance: NA; v_gene: TRBV6-2/TRBV6-3
CDR3aa: CASSNRYGTNEKLFF; CDR3nt: TGTGCCAGCAGTAACCGTTACGGGACTAATGAAAAACTGTTTTTT; j_gene: TRBJ1-4; d_gene: NA; abundance: NA; v_gene: TRBV6-2/TRBV6-3
CDR3aa: CASSPQRAHEQFF; CDR3nt: TGTGCCAGCAGCCCACAGAGGGCCCATGAGCAGTTCTTC; j_gene: TRBJ2-1; d_gene: NA; abundance: NA; v_gene: TRBV11-3
CDR3aa: CASSYGTGANYGYTF; CDR3nt: TGTGCCAGCAGTTATGGGACAGGGGCTAACTATGGCTACACCTTC; j_gene: TRBJ1-2; d_gene: TRBD1; abundance: NA; v_gene: TRBV2
CDR3aa: CASSHPDRGAEQYF; CDR3nt: TGTGCCAGCAGTCACCCGGACAGGGGGGCCGAGCAGTACTTC; j_gene: TRBJ2-7; d_gene: TRBD1; abundance: NA; v_gene: TRBV6-2/TRBV6-3
CDR3aa: CASSFSSYEQYF; CDR3nt: TGTGCCAGCAGCTTTAGCTCCTACGAGCAGTACTTC; j_gene: TRBJ2-7; d_gene: NA; abundance: NA; v_gene: TRBV5-4
CDR3aa: CASSSPEPTGIHGYTF; CDR3nt: TGTGCCAGCAGTTCCCCCGAGCCTACAGGGATCCATGGCTACACCTTC; j_gene: TRBJ1-2; d_gene: NA; abundance: once; v_gene: TRBV6-5
CDR3aa: CASSEVEDSEQFF; CDR3nt: TGTGCCAGCAGTGAAGTAGAAGATAGTGAGCAGTTCTTC; j_gene: TRBJ2-1; d_gene: NA; abundance: once; v_gene: TRBV6-1
CDR3aa: CASGTETGELFF; CDR3nt: TGTGCCAGCGGGACTGAAACCGGGGAGCTGTTTTTT; j_gene: TRBJ2-2; d_gene: NA; abundance: NA; v_gene: TRBV28
CDR3aa: CASSLWDSGTGELFF; CDR3nt: TGTGCCAGCAGCTTATGGGACAGTGGCACCGGGGAGCTGTTTTTT; j_gene: TRBJ2-2; d_gene: TRBD1; abundance: NA; v_gene: TRBV7-6
CDR3aa: CASSLSQGGYTF; CDR3nt: TGTGCCAGCAGTTTATCTCAGGGTGGCTACACCTTC; j_gene: TRBJ1-2; d_gene: NA; abundance: NA; v_gene: TRBV28